These 19 T cell receptor beta chains originate from one sample sequenced in a study of cytomegalovirus exposure and HLA in healthy donors. The study ran its PCR with 60 Vbeta and 13 Jbeta primers. The assay was immunoSEQ multiplex PCR, and TCRdb's table has in-frame clones only and misses some. The data hold roughly 190,000 clones, with roughly 9.5% observed a single time. What was sequenced was PBMCs. The receptors shown here come from a woman in her thirties in good health and CMV-seropositive.

The rearrangement uses TRBV5-5 and TRBJ1-3; D gene uncertain. The CDR3 consists of 13 residues. Germline V gene sequence: CDR1 SGHKS, CDR2 YYEKEE (reference sequence). V lost 7 bases and J 4 bases, leaving 12 bases between the germline ends. This chain's CDR3 is CASDPGFGNTIYF. Written as DNA, the CDR3 is TGTGCCAGCGATCCGGGGTTCGGAAACACCATATATTTT.

The chain employs TRBV2 and TRBJ2-7, with D tentatively TRBD2 (6 bases). Trimming stripped 7 bases from V and 9 bases from J, with 28 bases between. CDR1 SNHLY and CDR2 FYNNEI come from the germline V gene. The CDR3 loop spans 16 amino acids. DNA for the CDR3: TGTGCCAGCACCGAACGTTTGCGGGGAGTGTTGGACGGGCAGTACTTC. It specifies CASTERLRGVLDGQYF.

The gene calls are TRBV18 and TRBJ2-5; TRBD1 might be the D (6 bases). Germline CDR1 is KGHSH and CDR2 is LQKENI. Trimming stripped 5 bases from V and 5 bases from J, with 15 bases between. The CDR3 contains 14 residues. The CDR3, as DNA: TGTGCCAGCTCAGTCTCCAGGGGCGGGGAGACCCAGTACTTC. Amino acid sequence: CASSVSRGGETQYF.

This clone has only a few counts. The V and J genes are TRBV6-1 and TRBJ2-7; 8 bases match TRBD1. Germline V gene lookup returns CDR1 MNHNS and CDR2 SASEGT. The CDR3 has 15 residues. V lost 8 bases, J lost 4 bases, and 13 bases stayed unmatched. The CDR3 coding sequence is TGTGCCAGCCGGAAAGGGGGCAGGGGGCTATACGAGCAGTACTTC. It translates to CASRKGGRGLYEQYF.

Only a few counts were recorded for this clone. The chain's CDR3 is CAWKRQGLEQYF. DNA of the CDR3: TGTGCCTGGAAACGTCAGGGGCTCGAGCAGTACTTC. The chain is built from TRBV30 and TRBJ2-7; the D gene is possibly TRBD1 (6 bases). The CDR3 contains 12 residues. Germline-derived CDR1 and CDR2 are GTSNPN and SVGIG (reference sequence). Trimming removed 4 bases at V and 6 bases at J, with 13 bases between.

The chain carries TRBV5-6 and TRBJ2-3; 10 positions agree with TRBD1. The CDR3 is 16 amino acids. V shed 7 bases and J 5 bases; nucleotides not matched to a gene: 13. CDR1 SGHDT and CDR2 YYEEEE come from the germline V gene. The CDR3 nucleotides read TGTGCCAGCGGCGAACGGGACAGGGGCGATAGAGATACGCAGTATTTT. Translating gives CASGERDRGDRDTQYF.

The J gene is TRBJ2-2, the V gene TRBV5-8; D might be TRBD2 (5 bases). Germline CDR1 reads SGHTS; CDR2 reads YDEGEE. V was shortened by 3 bases and J by 4 bases, with 22 bases between the two germline ends. This CDR3 is 18 amino acids long. CDR3 loop: CASSSELEGGWSTGELFF. CDR3 sequence (DNA): TGTGCCAGCAGCTCAGAACTCGAAGGCGGGTGGAGCACCGGGGAGCTGTTTTTT.

For this clone: This specimen includes other DNA sequences encoding the same CDR3. The CDR3 coding sequence is TGTGCCAGCAGTGGCGGACGGACTGTCTACGGCTACACCTTC. Protein product: CASSGGRTVYGYTF. The chain uses TRBV6-1 and TRBJ1-2; unclear D gene. Germline V gives CDR1 MNHNS, CDR2 SASEGT. The V gene lost 4 bases and the J gene lost 8 bases, with 17 bases spanning the gap. The CDR3 covers 14 residues.

This clone appeared a few times. The V call is TRBV5-4, the J call TRBJ2-2; the D gene is possibly TRBD1 (6 bases). Germline CDR1 SGHNT, CDR2 YYREEE (reference sequence). V gave up 3 bases and J gave up 0 bases, with 12 bases separating them. This CDR3 comprises 16 residues. CDR3: CASSSPQGANTGELFF. The CDR3 region has the DNA TGTGCCAGCAGCTCACCACAGGGTGCGAACACCGGGGAGCTGTTTTTT. The full variable domain, completed using reference TRBV5-4 and TRBJ2-2, is ETGVTQSPTHLIKTRGQQVTLRCSSQSGHNTVSWYQQALGQGPQFIFQYYREEENGRGNFPPRFSGLQFPNYSSELNVNALELDDSALYLCASSSPQGANTGELFFGEGSRLTVL.

This chain uses TRBV2 with TRBJ2-5, with 7 bases that match TRBD1. Germline trimming cut 7 bases from V and 7 bases from J; bases unmatched to any gene: 6. The CDR3 covers 12 residues. Germline CDR1 is SNHLY and CDR2 is FYNNEI. The CDR3 DNA reads TGTGCCAGCAACACAGGGGCGGGGACCCAGTACTTC. This translates into CASNTGAGTQYF.

The table lists this clone with a few counts. The chain links TRBV7-9 to TRBJ1-1; the D is unclear. V was cut by 6 bases and J by 7 bases, with 24 bases left in between. The CDR3 is made up of 16 amino acids. In germline, CDR1 is SEHNR, CDR2 FQNEAQ (reference sequence). In nucleotides, the CDR3 is TGTGCCAGCAGACCTGAGAGGGTACGCCGGGGAGTTGAAGCTTTCTTT. It encodes CASRPERVRRGVEAFF. The variable domain in full, with the rest retrieved from reference TRBV7-9 and TRBJ1-1, is DTGVSQNPRHKITKRGQNVTFRCDPISEHNRLYWYRQTLGQGPEFLTYFQNEAQLEKSRLLSDRFSAERPKGSFSTLEIQRTEQGDSAMYLCASRPERVRRGVEAFFGQGTRLTVV.

This clone turned up a few times. This chain links TRBV4-1 with TRBJ2-2; 10 bases line up with TRBD1. Germline CDR1 is MGHRA and CDR2 is YSYEKL. Trimming removed 6 bases from V and 5 bases from J; junction bases left unmatched: 12. This CDR3 has 17 residues. DNA for the CDR3: TGCGCCAGCAGGTCACCCGACAGGGGGCTGGGGACCGGGGAGCTGTTTTTT. Protein sequence: CASRSPDRGLGTGELFF.

This clone was found a few times. The CDR3 here is CASSSGTSKGEAFF. The DNA for the CDR3 is TGCGCCAGCAGCTCCGGGACATCCAAGGGTGAAGCTTTCTTT. The V call is TRBV5-1, the J call TRBJ1-1, with a possible D match to TRBD1 (6 bases). The CDR3 consists of 14 residues. V lost 3 bases and J lost 7, with 16 bases in between. Germline CDR1 reads SGHRS; CDR2 reads YFSETQ.

The chain joins TRBV6-1 to TRBJ2-2; perhaps TRBD1 as D (6 bases). Trimming left V 10 bases short and J 8 bases short, with 17 bases between. The CDR3 totals 13 residues. Germline V gene sequence: CDR1 MNHNS, CDR2 SASEGT. The CDR3 spells CANQKPGTGELFF. The CDR3 DNA follows: TGTGCCAACCAGAAGCCCGGGACAGGGGAGCTGTTTTTT.

This clone was seen a few times. This sequence joins TRBV19 and TRBJ1-2; D might be TRBD1 (6 bases). V lost 7 bases and J 8 bases, leaving 14 bases between the germline ends. The germline V gene encodes CDR1 LNHDA and CDR2 SQIVND (reference sequence). The CDR3 is 12 amino acids. CDR3 coding DNA: TGTGCCAGTAAGGAACAGGGTGGCGGCTACACCTTC. Encoded protein: CASKEQGGGYTF. The full variable domain, with the rest looked up from reference TRBV19 and TRBJ1-2, is DGGITQSPKYLFRKEGQNVTLSCEQNLNHDAMYWYRQDPGQGLRLIYYSQIVNDFQKGDIAEGYSVSREKKESFPLTVTSAQKNPTAFYLCASKEQGGGYTFGSGTRLTVV.

There are a few counts of this clone. V is TRBV7-2 and J is TRBJ2-2; TRBD2 agrees at 10 bases. From germline, CDR1 is SGHTA and CDR2 FQGNSA. The CDR3 contains 16 residues. The trim removed 5 bases at V and 7 bases at J, leaving 10 bases unmatched. For the CDR3, the DNA is TGTGCCAGCAGCCCAAGCGGGAGGGCCGGGAACGGGGAGCTGTTTTTT. Translating it yields CASSPSGRAGNGELFF.

This clone was detected only a few times. V gene TRBV9 combines with J gene TRBJ1-1, with a weak D call TRBD1 (6 bases). Deletions cut 3 bases from V and 4 bases from J, with 13 bases between. CDR3 length: 14 residues. CDR1 is SGDLS and CDR2 is YYNGEE in the germline V gene. The CDR3 here is CASSARGKGTEAFF. The CDR3 coding sequence is TGTGCCAGCAGCGCCAGGGGTAAGGGCACTGAAGCTTTCTTT. The full variable domain, completed using reference TRBV9 and TRBJ1-1, is DSGVTQTPKHLITATGQRVTLRCSPRSGDLSVYWYQQSLDQGLQFLIQYYNGEERAKGNILERFSAQQFPDLHSELNLSSLELGDSALYFCASSARGKGTEAFFGQGTRLTVV.

The chain is built from TRBV18 and TRBJ2-5; 9 nucleotides match TRBD2. V shed 2 bases, J shed 5 bases, and the junction held 6 bases outside the gene matches. Germline assignment: CDR1 KGHSH and CDR2 LQKENI. The CDR3 is made up of 15 amino acids. The chain's CDR3 is CASSPASGTRETQYF. The DNA of the CDR3 is TGTGCCAGCTCACCAGCTAGCGGGACCCGGGAGACCCAGTACTTC.

This clone has just a few counts. This rearrangement joins TRBV6-5 to TRBJ1-1; D ambiguous. The V end was cut by 2 bases, the J end by 3 bases, with 10 bases between. The CDR3 sequence is 14 residues long. Germline V gene sequence: CDR1 MNHEY, CDR2 SVGAGI. The CDR3 DNA follows: TGTGCCAGCAGTTACATTGGAAGCGACACTGAAGCTTTCTTT. It translates to CASSYIGSDTEAFF.